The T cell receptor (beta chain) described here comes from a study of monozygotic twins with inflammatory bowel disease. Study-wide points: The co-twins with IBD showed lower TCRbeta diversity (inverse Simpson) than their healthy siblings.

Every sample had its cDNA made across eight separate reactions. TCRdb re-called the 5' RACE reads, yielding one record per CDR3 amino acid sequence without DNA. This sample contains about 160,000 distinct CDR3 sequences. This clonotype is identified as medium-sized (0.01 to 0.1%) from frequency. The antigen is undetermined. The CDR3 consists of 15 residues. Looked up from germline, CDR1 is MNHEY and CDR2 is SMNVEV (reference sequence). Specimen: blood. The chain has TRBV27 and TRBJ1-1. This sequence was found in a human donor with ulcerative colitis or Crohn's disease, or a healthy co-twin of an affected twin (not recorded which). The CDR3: CASSLSTPHPRVAFF.